These 11 T cell receptor beta chains came from one sample sequenced in a study of vaccination effects on CD4 cells after COVID-19. Before any sequencing was done, the ViraFEST assay used viral peptide pools to expand antigen-specific CD4+ T cells. When more than 9 days of culture had elapsed, CD4+ T cells were isolated. Among the vaccine recipients, none had a prior SARS-CoV-2 infection, and nucleocapsid antibodies were negative. These receptors' targets are unknown. The assay was immunoSEQ multiplex PCR, and TCRdb's table has in-frame clones only and misses some. The sample carries tens of thousands of clones, around 77% recorded once. The sequences come from CD4+ T cells from PBMCs cultured with HCoV-NL63 spike peptides, collected before COVID-19 vaccination. Receptors were obtained from a human donor who received a COVID-19 vaccine.

V is TRBV5-1 and J is TRBJ1-1; D is ambiguous. Germline loops: CDR1 SGHRS, CDR2 YFSETQ. V lost 4 bases to trimming and J lost 4 bases, with 5 bases between them. This CDR3 comprises 11 residues. The CDR3 region has the DNA TGCGCCAGCAGCGAGGGCACTGAAGCTTTCTTT. It is translated as CASSEGTEAFF. Combining the CDR3 with reference TRBV5-1 and TRBJ1-1 gives the whole variable domain KAGVTQTPRYLIKTRGQQVTLSCSPISGHRSVSWYQQTPGQGLQFLFEYFSETQRNKGNFPGRFSGRQFSNSRSEMNVSTLELGDSALYLCASSEGTEAFFGQGTRLTVV.

The gene calls are TRBV19 and TRBJ1-2, with TRBD1 as a possible D gene (5 bases). The CDR3 length is 13 residues. From germline, CDR1 is LNHDA and CDR2 SQIVND (reference sequence). V lost 6 bases to trimming and J lost 8 bases, with 16 bases between them. This chain's CDR3 is CASSPAGALGYTF. The CDR3 DNA is TGTGCCAGTAGCCCTGCTGGGGCTTTGGGCTACACCTTC.

The chain recombines TRBV4-1 with TRBJ2-5; 15 bases fit TRBD2. CDR3 length equals 19 residues. The V gene's germline CDR1 is MGHRA and CDR2 YSYEKL. The J segment lost 4 bases and the V segment lost 1 base, leaving 10 bases of the junction unmatched. CDR3 DNA: TGCGCCAGCAGCCAAGTCAACATGGGACTAGCGGGGGGTACAGAGACCCAGTACTTC. Protein: CASSQVNMGLAGGTETQYF.

The chain recombines TRBV19 with TRBJ1-2, with TRBD1 identical over 7 bases. The CDR3 sequence is 15 residues long. The V segment lost 9 bases and the J segment 5 bases; nucleotides outside the gene matches: 15. The germline CDR1 and CDR2 sequences are LNHDA and SQIVND (reference sequence). CDR3 DNA: TGTGCCAGCAAGAGACCGGGGACAGACCTTTATGGCTACACCTTC. It specifies CASKRPGTDLYGYTF. The whole variable domain, filled in from reference TRBV19 and TRBJ1-2, reads DGGITQSPKYLFRKEGQNVTLSCEQNLNHDAMYWYRQDPGQGLRLIYYSQIVNDFQKGDIAEGYSVSREKKESFPLTVTSAQKNPTAFYLCASKRPGTDLYGYTFGSGTRLTVV.

The genes are TRBV27 and TRBJ2-5; 7 bases agree with TRBD2. The J segment lost 4 bases and the V segment lost 5 bases, leaving 13 bases of the junction unmatched. The germline CDR1 and CDR2 sequences are MNHEY and SMNVEV (reference sequence). The CDR3 has 16 amino acids. CDR3 in DNA: TGTGCCAGCAGTACCGCCTCTGTGGGGGGGTCAGAGACCCAGTACTTC. It codes for CASSTASVGGSETQYF.

J is TRBJ2-5 and V is TRBV9; D perhaps matches TRBD2 (6 bases). Germline V gene data show CDR1 as SGDLS and CDR2 as YYNGEE. V lost 1 base and J 2 bases, leaving 15 bases between the germline ends. There are 16 residues in the CDR3. The CDR3 bases are TGTGCCAGCAGCGTAAGTTGGGGAGGAGTTCAAGAGACCCAGTACTTC. Translated: CASSVSWGGVQETQYF.

This clone has only one observation. The rearrangement uses TRBV7-2 and TRBJ1-2, with 7 nucleotides matching TRBD1. Germline-derived CDR1 and CDR2 are SGHTA and FQGNSA. The CDR3 consists of 14 residues. With 5 bases clipped from V and 4 bases from J, the junction kept 7 bases outside the gene matches. In DNA, the CDR3 is TGTGCCAGCAGCCAGTTAGGGACAGCCTATGGCTACACCTTC. It yields the protein CASSQLGTAYGYTF. Based on the CDR3 plus reference TRBV7-2 and TRBJ1-2, the full variable domain is GAGVSQSPSNKVTEKGKDVELRCDPISGHTALYWYRQSLGQGLEFLIYFQGNSAPDKSGLPSDRFSAERTGGSVSTLTIQRTQQEDSAVYLCASSQLGTAYGYTFGSGTRLTVV.

J is TRBJ1-3 and V is TRBV11-2; no clear D. V lost 1 base to trimming and J lost 2 bases, with 6 bases between them. Germline V lookup: CDR1 SGHAT, CDR2 FQNNGV. The CDR3 is made up of 14 amino acids. The CDR3 nucleotides read TGTGCCAGCAGCTTAGTTGGACCTGGAAACACCATATATTTT. Translated, it gives CASSLVGPGNTIYF.

This clone was found a few times. CDR3 loop: CASGVNSGNTIYF. CDR3 sequence (DNA): TGTGCCAGTGGGGTTAACTCTGGAAACACCATATATTTT. J is TRBJ1-3 and V is TRBV19; D remains unclear. The CDR3 covers 13 residues. V was cut by 8 bases and J by 0 bases, with 8 bases left in between. CDR1 LNHDA and CDR2 SQIVND come from the germline V gene (reference sequence).

This clone was picked up a small number of times. The chain links TRBV5-1 to TRBJ2-2; a weak D match, TRBD1 (6 bases). Germline loops: CDR1 SGHRS, CDR2 YFSETQ. The CDR3 loop spans 15 amino acids. V was shortened by 3 bases and J by 1 base, with 10 bases between the two germline ends. The CDR3 nucleotides read TGCGCCAGCAGCTCATTGACAGGGAACACCGGGGAGCTGTTTTTT. This translates into CASSSLTGNTGELFF.

J is TRBJ2-1 and V is TRBV6-1, with TRBD2 as a possible D gene (5 bases). The CDR3 runs 16 residues. V was trimmed by 4 bases and J by 8 bases, leaving 21 bases between them. Germline assignment: CDR1 MNHNS and CDR2 SASEGT. CDR3 in amino acids: CASSGTFGVKSDEQFF. The CDR3 DNA sequence: TGTGCCAGCAGTGGAACATTCGGGGTCAAAAGCGATGAGCAGTTCTTC.